The 14 T cell receptor beta chains below were found in one sample sequenced in a study of blood T cell repertoires in COVID-19. Sequenced by immunoSEQ multiplex PCR; TCRdb stores in-frame clones only, minus some. This sample has some 340,000 clones, with around 85% found just once. The sequenced sample was peripheral blood. These receptors were taken from a woman between 18 and 30 years old with acute or convalescent COVID-19.

This clone has only a few counts. The J gene is TRBJ2-7, the V gene TRBV3-1 (or the pseudogene TRBV3-2); D might be TRBD1 (6 bases). This CDR3 spans 14 amino acids. The germline V gene has CDR1 LGHDT and CDR2 YNNKEL (reference sequence). The ends were cut back, 7 bases at V and 7 bases at J, with 20 bases in the middle. DNA for the CDR3: TGTGCCAGCACCGCGTACGGGACATCCGAGGAGCAGTACTTC. It is translated as CASTAYGTSEEQYF.

The chain combines TRBV4-1 with TRBJ1-2; 7 nucleotides match TRBD1. This CDR3 is built from 14 residues. Germline CDR1 and CDR2: MGHRA and YSYEKL. V shed 1 base, J shed 7 bases, and the junction held 6 bases outside the gene matches. As DNA, the CDR3 is TGCGCCAGCAGCCAAGGCGGAGCAGGGGGTGGCTACACCTTC. It specifies CASSQGGAGGGYTF.

The rearrangement links TRBV21-1 to TRBJ1-2; the D call TRBD1 from the table was never checked on the DNA. TRBV21-1 is classified as a pseudogene. There are 13 residues in the CDR3. CDR3 DNA: TGTGCCAGCAGCAAAAGGGGAAGGCTGGGCTACACCTTC. Translated, it gives CASSKRGRLGYTF.

The chain uses TRBV5-1 and TRBJ1-1; possibly TRBD1 for D (6 bases). V was pared by 0 bases and J by 11 bases, with 14 bases between. The CDR3 has 13 residues. Germline V gene data show CDR1 as SGHRS and CDR2 as YFSETQ. CDR3 DNA sequence: TGCGCCAGCAGCTTGGAAACAGGGCGGGAGGCTTTCTTT. Amino acid sequence: CASSLETGREAFF.

The chain has TRBV10-3 and TRBJ1-4; tentative D call: TRBD1 (6 bases). The CDR3 extends over 12 amino acids. V was trimmed by 6 bases and J by 7 bases, leaving 9 bases between them. Germline CDR1 ENHRY, CDR2 SYGVKD. The CDR3 DNA is TGTGCCATCAGCACAGGGAGTGAAAAACTGTTTTTT. Its protein is CAISTGSEKLFF.

The chain uses TRBV30 and TRBJ1-3, with a weak D call TRBD1 (6 bases). The CDR3 extends over 14 amino acids. Germline CDR1 reads GTSNPN; CDR2 reads SVGIG (reference sequence). V gave up 2 bases and J gave up 3 bases, with 11 bases separating them. The CDR3 loop reads CAWSQGGYGNTIYF. The CDR3 DNA follows: TGTGCCTGGAGTCAAGGGGGTTATGGAAACACCATATATTTT.

This rearrangement joins TRBV28 to TRBJ2-3; possibly TRBD2 for D (6 bases). The V gene's germline CDR1 is MDHEN and CDR2 SYDVKM. This CDR3 has 15 amino acids. Deletions cut 5 bases from V and 1 base from J, with 13 bases between. The CDR3 sequence: CASSDWGEGTDTQYF. CDR3 nucleotides: TGTGCCAGCAGTGACTGGGGGGAGGGCACAGATACGCAGTATTTT.

The chain uses TRBV28 and TRBJ1-1; D is undetermined. CDR3 length: 15 amino acids. Germline values: CDR1 MDHEN, CDR2 SYDVKM. With 2 bases removed from V and 3 bases from J, the gap between germline ends came to 13 bases. CDR3 loop: CASSLTMDLDTEAFF. The CDR3 DNA follows: TGTGCCAGCAGTTTAACGATGGACTTGGACACTGAAGCTTTCTTT.

The rearrangement links TRBV11-2 to TRBJ1-1; no definite D call. Trimming stripped 1 base from V and 2 bases from J, with 8 bases between. Germline V gene data show CDR1 as SGHAT and CDR2 as FQNNGV. The CDR3 covers 14 residues. The CDR3 reads CASSLVAYNTEAFF. The CDR3 coding sequence is TGTGCCAGCAGCTTAGTTGCCTATAACACTGAAGCTTTCTTT.

This chain uses TRBV21-1 with TRBJ2-3; the table's D call, TRBD2, was not checked against the DNA. TRBV21-1 counts as a pseudogene. The CDR3 is 14 amino acids. CDR3 region: CASSKDWSTDTQYF. CDR3 bases: TGTGCCAGCAGCAAAGACTGGAGCACAGATACGCAGTATTTT.

This chain joins TRBV28 and TRBJ2-3, with 8 bases that match TRBD1. Germline trimming cut 4 bases from V and 4 bases from J; bases unmatched to any gene: 7. The CDR3 extends over 15 amino acids. Per germline, CDR1 MDHEN and CDR2 SYDVKM. The CDR3 protein is CASSSQGGVADTQYF. The CDR3 nucleotides read TGTGCCAGCAGTTCACAGGGGGGAGTTGCAGATACGCAGTATTTT.

The rearrangement uses TRBV12-3 or TRBV12-4 and TRBJ2-7; 7 positions agree with TRBD1. V shed 5 bases, J shed 3 bases, and the junction held 4 bases outside the gene matches. This CDR3 region has 13 residues. CDR3 DNA: TGTGCCAGCAGTCAGGGACAGCTCTACGAGCAGTACTTC. Translated, it gives CASSQGQLYEQYF.

This clone was observed a single time. This chain links TRBV9 with TRBJ2-7; D gene unclear. Trimming removed 0 bases from V and 5 bases from J, with 12 bases in between. The CDR3 length is 14 residues. Germline V gene data show CDR1 as SGDLS and CDR2 as YYNGEE. CDR3 sequence: CASSVVFWAHEQYF. CDR3 coding DNA: TGTGCCAGCAGCGTAGTTTTTTGGGCCCACGAGCAGTACTTC.

This clone showed up just a few times. This chain joins TRBV6-1 and TRBJ1-3, with D hard to call. The CDR3 consists of 15 residues. Germline V CDR1 and CDR2: MNHNS, SASEGT. V was cut by 2 bases and J by 0 bases, with 8 bases left in between. CDR3 sequence reads: CASSEIGSSGNTIYF. The CDR3 bases are TGTGCCAGCAGTGAAATTGGGAGCTCTGGAAACACCATATATTTT.